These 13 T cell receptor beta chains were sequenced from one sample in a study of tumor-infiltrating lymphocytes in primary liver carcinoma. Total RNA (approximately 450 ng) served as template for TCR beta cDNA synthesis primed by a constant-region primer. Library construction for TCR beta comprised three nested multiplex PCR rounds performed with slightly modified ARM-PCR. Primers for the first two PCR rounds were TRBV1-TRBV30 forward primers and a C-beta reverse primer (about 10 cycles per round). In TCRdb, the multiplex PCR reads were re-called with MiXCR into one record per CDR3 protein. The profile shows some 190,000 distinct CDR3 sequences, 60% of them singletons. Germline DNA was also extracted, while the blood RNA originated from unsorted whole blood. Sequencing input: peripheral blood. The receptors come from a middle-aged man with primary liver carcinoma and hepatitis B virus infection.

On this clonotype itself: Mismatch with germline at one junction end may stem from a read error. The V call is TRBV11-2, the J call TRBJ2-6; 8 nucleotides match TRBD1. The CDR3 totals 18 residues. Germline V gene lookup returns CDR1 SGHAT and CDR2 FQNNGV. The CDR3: CTSSRRTGFVSWTNVLTF. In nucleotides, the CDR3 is TGTACCAGCAGCCGACGGACAGGGTTTGTGTCTTGGACCAACGTCCTGACTTTC.

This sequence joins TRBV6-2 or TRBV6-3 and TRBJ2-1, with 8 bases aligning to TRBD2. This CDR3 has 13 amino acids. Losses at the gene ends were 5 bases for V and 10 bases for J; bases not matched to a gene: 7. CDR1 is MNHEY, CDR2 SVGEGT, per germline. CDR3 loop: CASSQTSGAEQFF. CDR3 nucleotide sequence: TGTGCCAGCAGTCAAACTAGCGGTGCGGAGCAGTTCTTC.

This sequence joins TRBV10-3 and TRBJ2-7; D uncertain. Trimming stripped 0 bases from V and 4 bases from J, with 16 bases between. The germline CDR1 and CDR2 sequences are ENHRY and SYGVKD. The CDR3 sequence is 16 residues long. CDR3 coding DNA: TGTGCCATCAGTGAGTCGTCAGGTCTGAAATGGTACGAGCAGTACTTC. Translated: CAISESSGLKWYEQYF.

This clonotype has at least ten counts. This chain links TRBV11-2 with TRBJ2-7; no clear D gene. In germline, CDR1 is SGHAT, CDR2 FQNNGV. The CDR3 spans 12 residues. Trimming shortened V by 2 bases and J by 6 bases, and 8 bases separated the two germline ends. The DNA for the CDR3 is TGTGCCAGCAGCTTATCTAATCTCGAGCAGTACTTC. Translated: CASSLSNLEQYF.

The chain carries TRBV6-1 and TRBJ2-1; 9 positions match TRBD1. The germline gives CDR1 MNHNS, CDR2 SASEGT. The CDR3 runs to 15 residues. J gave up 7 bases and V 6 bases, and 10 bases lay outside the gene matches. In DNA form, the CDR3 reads TGTGCCAGCAGAAATACGGGACAGGGATATAATGAGCAGTTCTTC. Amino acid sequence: CASRNTGQGYNEQFF.

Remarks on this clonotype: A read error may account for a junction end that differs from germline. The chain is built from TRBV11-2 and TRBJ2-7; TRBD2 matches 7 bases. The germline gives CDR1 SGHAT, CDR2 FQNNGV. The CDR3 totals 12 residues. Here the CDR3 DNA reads TGTACCAGCTCGGCTAGCGGCTACGAGCGGTACTTC. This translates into CTSSASGYERYF.

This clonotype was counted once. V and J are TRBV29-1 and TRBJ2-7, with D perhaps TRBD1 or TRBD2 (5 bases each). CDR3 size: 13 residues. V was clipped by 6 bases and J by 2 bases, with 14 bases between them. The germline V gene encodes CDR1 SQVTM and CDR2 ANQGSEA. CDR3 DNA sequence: TGCAGCGTGCCGGGGCATGGGGCCTACGAGCAGTACTTC. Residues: CSVPGHGAYEQYF.

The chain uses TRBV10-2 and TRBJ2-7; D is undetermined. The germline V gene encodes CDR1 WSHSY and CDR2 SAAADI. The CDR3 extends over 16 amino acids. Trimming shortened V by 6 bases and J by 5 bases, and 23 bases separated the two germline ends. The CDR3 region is CASSDFSILSCNEQYF. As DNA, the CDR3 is TGCGCCAGCAGCGACTTCTCGATCCTTTCGTGCAACGAGCAGTACTTC.

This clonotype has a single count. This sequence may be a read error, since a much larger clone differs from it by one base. CDR3: CASSRDVQETQYF. The CDR3, as DNA: TGTGCCAGCAGTAGGGACGTCCAAGAGACCCAGTACTTC. The chain recombines TRBV6-6 with TRBJ2-5, with D perhaps being TRBD1 or TRBD2 (5 bases each). The CDR3 has 13 residues. Germline V gene sequence: CDR1 MNHNY, CDR2 SVGAGI (reference sequence). The V gene lost 5 bases and the J gene lost 1 base, with 8 bases spanning the gap.

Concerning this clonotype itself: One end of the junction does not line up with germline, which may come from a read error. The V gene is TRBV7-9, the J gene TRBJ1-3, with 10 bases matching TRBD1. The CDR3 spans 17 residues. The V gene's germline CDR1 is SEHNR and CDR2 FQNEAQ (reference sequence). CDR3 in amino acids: CDSSSQTGGISGNTIYF. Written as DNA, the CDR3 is TGTGACAGCAGCTCGCAGACAGGGGGCATCTCTGGAAACACCATATATTTT.

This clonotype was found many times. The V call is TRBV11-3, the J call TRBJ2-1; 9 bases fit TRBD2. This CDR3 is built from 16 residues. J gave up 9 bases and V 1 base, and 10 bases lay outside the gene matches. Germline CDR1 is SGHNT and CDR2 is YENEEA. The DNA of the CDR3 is TGTGCCAGCAGCTTAGCGTGGGATAGCGGGAGACCTGAGCAGTTCTTC. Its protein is CASSLAWDSGRPEQFF.

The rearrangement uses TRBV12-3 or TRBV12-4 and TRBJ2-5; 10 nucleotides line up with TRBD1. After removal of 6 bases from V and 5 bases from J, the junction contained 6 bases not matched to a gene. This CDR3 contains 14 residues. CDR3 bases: TGTGCCAGCAGCCCCGGGACAGGGGACGAGACCCAGTACTTC. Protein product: CASSPGTGDETQYF.

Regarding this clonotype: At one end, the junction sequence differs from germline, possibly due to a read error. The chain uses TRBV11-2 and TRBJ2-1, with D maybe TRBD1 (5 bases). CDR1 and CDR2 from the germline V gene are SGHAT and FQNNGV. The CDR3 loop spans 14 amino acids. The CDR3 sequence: CASNTDILYNEQLF. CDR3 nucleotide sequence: TGTGCCAGCAACACGGACATCCTATACAATGAGCAGCTCTTC. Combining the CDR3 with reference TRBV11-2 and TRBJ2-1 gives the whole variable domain EAGVAQSPRYKIIEKRQSVAFWCNPISGHATLYWYQQILGQGPKLLIQFQNNGVVDDSQLPKDRFSAERLKGVDSTLKIQPAKLEDSAVYLCASNTDILYNEQLFGPGTRLTVL.